This T cell receptor (beta chain) was sequenced in a study of cytomegalovirus exposure and HLA in healthy donors. In germline, CDR1 is MNHNS, CDR2 SASEGT. The CDR3 consists of 18 residues. The junction had 13 bases not matched to a gene; V was cut back by 3 bases and J by 2 bases. Amplification used 60 Vbeta primers and 13 Jbeta primers. Measured with immunoSEQ multiplex PCR; TCRdb has only the in-frame clones, and not every one. The sample has about 190,000 clones, about 80% seen once; the top ten hold about 2.6%. Input material: PBMCs. The origin of this receptor is a woman aged 45-65 years in good health and CMV-seropositive. The chain joins TRBV6-1 to TRBJ2-3; TRBD2 matches 8 bases. CDR3 amino acids: CASSEGLLRGASTDTQYF. The CDR3 nucleotides are TGTGCCAGCAGTGAGGGCCTGTTGCGGGGGGCCTCCACAGATACGCAGTATTTT.